This T cell receptor beta chain was obtained from a study of blood T cell repertoires in COVID-19. About the research overall: The study drew acute and convalescent COVID-19 samples from the United States, Italy and Spain. Sample material is recorded as cDNA or gDNA derived from T cells, B-cell-depleted T cells, or PBMCs.

Assay used: immunoSEQ multiplex PCR; TCRdb lists only in-frame clones, some missing. The table lists 130,000 to 150,000 clones, around 84% of them singletons. Per germline, CDR1 ENHRY and CDR2 SYGVKD. The CDR3 totals 14 residues. V was trimmed by 10 bases and J by 7 bases, leaving 20 bases between them. The V gene is TRBV10-3, the J gene TRBJ1-5; D is perhaps TRBD1 (5 bases). What was sequenced was peripheral blood. The TCR was taken from a human donor in a cohort sampled during active COVID-19. The CDR3 loop reads CATSSQTGDQPQHF. For the CDR3, the DNA is TGTGCCACGTCATCACAGACGGGGGACCAGCCCCAGCATTTT.